Presented here are 11 T cell receptor beta chains from one specimen sequenced in a study of blood T cell repertoires in COVID-19. Sequencing was performed with immunoSEQ multiplex PCR; in TCRdb, only in-frame clones are kept and a portion is missing. This table holds about 170,000 clones, about 88% found once. The source material was peripheral blood. These receptors were collected from a man between 45 and 60 years old who had recovered from COVID-19.

DNA of the CDR3: TGTGCCAGCGGGGAGATTAGCACAGATACGCAGTATTTT. Translating it yields CASGEISTDTQYF. The chain joins TRBV6-5 to TRBJ2-3; D is perhaps TRBD2 (5 bases). There are 13 residues in the CDR3. The germline V and J ends were trimmed by 8 bases and 0 bases, with 9 bases remaining between them. CDR1 and CDR2 (germline): MNHEY, SVGAGI.

V usage is TRBV6-6 and J usage is TRBJ2-7, with D perhaps TRBD1 (5 bases). Trimming left V 7 bases short and J 5 bases short, with 12 bases between. The germline CDR1 and CDR2 sequences are MNHNY and SVGAGI (reference sequence). This CDR3 is built from 12 residues. Here the CDR3 reads CASNNRFNEQYF. The CDR3, as DNA: TGTGCCAGCAACAACAGGTTCAACGAGCAGTACTTC.

Only one count was recorded for this clone. The chain is built from TRBV6-5 and TRBJ2-5; D uncertain. Germline V lookup: CDR1 MNHEY, CDR2 SVGAGI. This CDR3 spans 15 amino acids. The V end lost 6 bases, the J end lost 4 bases, and 18 bases lay between the germline ends. The CDR3 protein is CASRPSLGRGETQYF. The CDR3 DNA reads TGTGCCAGCAGGCCCTCCTTAGGAAGAGGAGAGACCCAGTACTTC.

This chain joins TRBV5-6 and TRBJ1-5; weak D call: TRBD1 (5 bases). This CDR3 has 15 residues. Per germline, CDR1 SGHDT and CDR2 YYEEEE. Trimming took 0 bases from V and 0 from J, leaving 7 bases between them. CDR3 DNA sequence: TGTGCCAGCAGCTTGGCGGGGGTTAGCAATCAGCCCCAGCATTTT. Translated: CASSLAGVSNQPQHF.

The gene calls are TRBV4-3 and TRBJ1-4, with TRBD1 matching over 8 bases. V lost 4 bases to trimming and J lost 5 bases; unmatched junction nucleotides: 6. In germline, CDR1 is LGHNA, CDR2 YSLEER. The CDR3 is 15 residues long. The CDR3 loop reads CASSRDRGGNEKLFF. As DNA, the CDR3 is TGCGCCAGCAGCCGAGACAGGGGCGGAAATGAAAAACTGTTTTTT.

The genes are TRBV6-5 and TRBJ2-2; 14 positions match TRBD2. The V and J ends lost 9 bases and 6 bases, in that order; junction bases with no gene match: 6. CDR3 length: 15 residues. Germline values: CDR1 MNHEY, CDR2 SVGAGI. The CDR3 DNA is TGTGCCAGTCTCGCGACTAGCGGGGGGGCCGGGGAGCTGTTTTTT. Protein product: CASLATSGGAGELFF.

The gene calls are TRBV7-6 and TRBJ2-1; 10 bases align to TRBD2. Germline assignment: CDR1 SGHVS and CDR2 FNYEAQ. Trimming at V came to 5 bases and at J to 6 bases, leaving 7 bases not matched to a gene. The CDR3 loop spans 15 amino acids. The CDR3 DNA reads TGTGCCAGCAGCCCTCGCCAGCGGGGGGGCAATGAGCAGTTCTTC. Translation: CASSPRQRGGNEQFF.

J is TRBJ1-1 and V is TRBV4-1; possible D gene TRBD1, 6 bases. CDR3 length equals 13 residues. The V end was cut by 1 base, the J end by 5 bases, with 8 bases between. Germline CDR1 MGHRA, CDR2 YSYEKL. The CDR3 here is CASSQARGTEAFF. The CDR3 DNA is TGCGCCAGCAGCCAAGCTAGGGGGACTGAAGCTTTCTTT.

The chain has TRBV6-2 or TRBV6-3 and TRBJ1-4, with 9 bases identical to TRBD1. CDR3 length: 18 amino acids. Germline V gene data show CDR1 as MNHEY and CDR2 as SVGEGT. The V and J ends lost 4 bases and 4 bases, in that order; junction bases with no gene match: 13. The CDR3 loop is CASSFDGRDRVNNEKLFF. The CDR3 DNA sequence: TGTGCCAGCAGTTTCGACGGCCGGGACAGGGTTAATAATGAAAAACTGTTTTTT.

This chain's CDR3 is CASSYVYTGELFF. For the CDR3, the DNA is TGTGCCAGCAGTTATGTCTACACCGGGGAGCTGTTTTTT. The V and J genes are TRBV6-2 or TRBV6-3 and TRBJ2-2; D is ambiguous. V lost 3 bases to trimming and J lost 3 bases, with 5 bases between them. The CDR3 contains 13 residues. Germline CDR1 is MNHEY and CDR2 is SVGEGT.

V gene TRBV27 combines with J gene TRBJ1-5, with 7 positions matching TRBD1. The CDR3 has 14 amino acids. With 1 base clipped from V and 5 bases from J, the junction kept 2 bases outside the gene matches. Looked up from germline, CDR1 is MNHEY and CDR2 is SMNVEV (reference sequence). The CDR3 loop reads CASSLFRGDQPQHF. In nucleotides, the CDR3 is TGTGCCAGCAGTTTATTCAGGGGGGATCAGCCCCAGCATTTT.